This T cell receptor (beta chain) is from a study of STAT5B mutations in CD4+ large granular lymphocyte leukemia. Findings and limits, study-wide: Higher CD4+ than CD8+ T-LGLL clonality might reflect small sample size. Main leukemic clonotypes were patient-specific, but approximately 25% appeared at low frequency elsewhere. 8/27 top patient clones versus 2/35 control clones were TRBV06-family.

From germline, CDR1 is SGHNT and CDR2 YYREEE (reference sequence). V was pared by 4 bases and J by 1 base, with 8 bases between. CDR3 length: 13 amino acids. Method: immunoSEQ multiplex PCR; TCRdb's copy keeps in-frame clones and lacks some. The sample lists about 33,000 clones; roughly 80% were seen once. Remarks on this clone: The antigen is undetermined.

Sequences were obtained from CD4+ T cells from blood buffy coats. The chain joins TRBV5-4 to TRBJ2-5; the D is unclear. The TCR comes from a human donor in good health. The CDR3 nucleotides read TGTGCCAGCAGCATCGATCTCCAAGAGACCCAGTACTTC. Its protein product is CASSIDLQETQYF.